There are many counts of the clone carrying this TCR beta chain. Its target is unknown. Ophthalmopathy was moderately-to-severely active, CAS at least 3, NOSPECS at least 4, lasting under 3 months. Excluded: other autoimmune disease, uncontrolled infection, pregnancy or lactation. It was from around 10 ml of fresh peripheral blood that the PBMCs came. This record belongs to a study of Graves' ophthalmopathy and Graves' hyperthyroidism. The CDR3 length is 18 residues. Germline lookup yields CDR1 SGDLS and CDR2 YYNGEE. V shed 4 bases, J shed 3 bases, and the junction held 14 bases outside the gene matches. Investigators amplified TCR beta CDR3 regions from RNA transcripts. Scientists carried out first-round RT-PCR using HTBI primers and then a second-round multiplex PCR. One entry per CDR3 protein, called by TCRdb with MiXCR from the multiplex PCR reads. The sample holds approximately 500,000 distinct CDR3 sequences; roughly 14% are singletons and the top ten take more than 8.5%.

The study, taken as a whole, reports: Ophthalmopathy and stable hyperthyroidism were discriminated by a 13-signature model, with over 85% sensitivity and approximately 78% specificity.

Sequenced material: blood. This sequence originates from a woman in her twenties or thirties with Graves' ophthalmopathy. The rearrangement uses TRBV9 and TRBJ1-1; 11 nucleotides line up with TRBD1. CDR3 DNA: TGTGCCAGCAGCATACTCGGACAGGGGGCGGCTGGGGACACTGAAGCTTTCTTT. Protein product: CASSILGQGAAGDTEAFF. Full variable domain (outside the CDR3, taken from reference TRBV9 and TRBJ1-1): DSGVTQTPKHLITATGQRVTLRCSPRSGDLSVYWYQQSLDQGLQFLIQYYNGEERAKGNILERFSAQQFPDLHSELNLSSLELGDSALYFCASSILGQGAAGDTEAFFGQGTRLTVV.